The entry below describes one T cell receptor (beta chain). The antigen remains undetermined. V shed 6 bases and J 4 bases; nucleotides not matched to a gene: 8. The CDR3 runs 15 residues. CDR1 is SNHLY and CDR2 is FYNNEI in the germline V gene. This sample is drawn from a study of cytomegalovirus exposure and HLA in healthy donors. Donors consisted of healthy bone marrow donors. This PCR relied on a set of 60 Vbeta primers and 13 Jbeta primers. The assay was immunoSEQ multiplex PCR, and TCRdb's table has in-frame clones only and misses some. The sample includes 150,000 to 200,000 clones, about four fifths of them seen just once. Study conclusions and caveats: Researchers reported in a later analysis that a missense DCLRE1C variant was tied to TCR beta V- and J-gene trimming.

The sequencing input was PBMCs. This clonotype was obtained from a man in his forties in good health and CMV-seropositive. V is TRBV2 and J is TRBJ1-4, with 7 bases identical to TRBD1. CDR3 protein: CASRARTGLNEKLFF. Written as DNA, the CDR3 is TGTGCCAGCAGAGCCAGGACAGGACTTAATGAAAAACTGTTTTTT.